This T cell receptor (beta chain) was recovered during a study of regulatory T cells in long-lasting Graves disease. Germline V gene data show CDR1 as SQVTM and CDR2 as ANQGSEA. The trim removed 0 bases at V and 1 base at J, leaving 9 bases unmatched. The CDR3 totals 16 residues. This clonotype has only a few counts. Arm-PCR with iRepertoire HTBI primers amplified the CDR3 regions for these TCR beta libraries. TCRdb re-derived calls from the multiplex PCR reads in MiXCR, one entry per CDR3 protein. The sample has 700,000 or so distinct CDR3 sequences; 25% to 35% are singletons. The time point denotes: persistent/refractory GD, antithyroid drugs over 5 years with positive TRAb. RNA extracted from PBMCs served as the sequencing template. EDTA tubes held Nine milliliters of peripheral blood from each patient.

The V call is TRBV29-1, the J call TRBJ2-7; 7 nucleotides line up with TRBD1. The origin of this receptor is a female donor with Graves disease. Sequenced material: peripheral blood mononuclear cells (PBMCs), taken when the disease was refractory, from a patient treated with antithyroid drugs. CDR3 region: CSVEDPDRDGSYEQYF. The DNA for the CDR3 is TGCAGCGTTGAAGATCCTGACAGGGACGGATCCTACGAGCAGTACTTC.